The 20 T cell receptor beta chains presented below share a single source sample, sequenced in a study of T cell repertoires in cytomegalovirus infection. These TCRs are of unknown antigen specificity. In TCRdb, the reads were re-called with MiXCR into one record per CDR3 protein. The table lists roughly 920,000 distinct CDR3 sequences, around 32% of them singletons. The input for sequencing was cultured CD8+ T cells from PBMCs, taken from culture after CMV antigen stimulation. Every receptor here comes from a human donor in good health (CMV status not recorded). Some clones in this sample may be carry-over from other donors' samples.

This clonotype was counted at least ten times. The rearrangement uses TRBV7-9 and TRBJ2-1; 9 bases line up with TRBD1. This CDR3 has 15 amino acids. Germline V lookup: CDR1 SEHNR, CDR2 FQNEAQ (reference sequence). The V and J ends lost 5 bases and 8 bases, in that order; junction bases with no gene match: 10. CDR3 amino acids: CASSKTGTGSHEQFF. The CDR3 DNA follows: TGTGCCAGCAGCAAGACCGGGACAGGGTCTCATGAGCAGTTCTTC.

The chain combines TRBV7-9 with TRBJ1-1; 8 nucleotides match TRBD1. The length of the CDR3 is 12 residues. With 4 bases clipped from V and 8 bases from J, the junction kept 3 bases outside the gene matches. Germline CDR1 is SEHNR and CDR2 is FQNEAQ (reference sequence). The CDR3 protein is CASSSRQGEAFF. The CDR3 DNA sequence: TGTGCCAGCAGCTCCAGACAGGGGGAAGCTTTCTTT.

The chain carries TRBV27 and TRBJ2-1; the match to TRBD2 covers 11 bases. J lost 8 bases, V lost 1 base, and 10 bases had no gene match. This CDR3 has 17 amino acids. The germline V gene has CDR1 MNHEY and CDR2 SMNVEV (reference sequence). This chain's CDR3 is CASSLFPSGGMADEQFF. CDR3 DNA sequence: TGTGCCAGCAGTTTATTCCCTAGCGGGGGGATGGCGGATGAGCAGTTCTTC.

In regard to this clonotype: At one boundary the junction diverges from the germline segment, which might be a read error. The genes are TRBV6-1 and TRBJ2-2, with a possible D match to TRBD1 (5 bases). The CDR3 loop spans 17 amino acids. Germline CDR1 is MNHNS and CDR2 is SASEGT. The CDR3 protein is CASSPRQQSLNTGELFF. The CDR3 DNA sequence: TGTGCCAGCAGCCCCCGACAGCAATCATTGAACACTGGGGAGCTGTTTTTT.

This clonotype was recorded a few times. CDR3 protein: CATSDDQRARPVNEQFF. DNA for the CDR3: TGTGCCACCAGTGATGACCAGCGGGCCCGGCCCGTCAATGAGCAGTTCTTC. The chain uses TRBV24-1 and TRBJ2-1, with D possibly being TRBD2 (6 bases). CDR1 and CDR2 (germline): KGHDR, SFDVKD. The CDR3 totals 17 residues. Between the trimmed V and J ends, which lost 3 bases and 6 bases, there was a span of 20 bases.

This clonotype has just a few counts. The chain carries TRBV7-6 and TRBJ1-6, with TRBD1 as a possible D gene (6 bases). Germline V CDR1 and CDR2: SGHVS, FNYEAQ. The length of the CDR3 is 14 residues. The ends were cut back, 3 bases at V and 7 bases at J, with 10 bases in the middle. The CDR3 loop reads CASSFPGVNSPLHF. CDR3 bases: TGTGCCAGCAGCTTCCCAGGGGTCAATTCACCCCTCCACTTT.

This clonotype was seen more than once but under ten times. The rearrangement links TRBV7-9 to TRBJ1-1; D is unresolved. The ends were cut back, 0 bases at V and 4 bases at J, with 6 bases in the middle. This CDR3 has 13 residues. CDR1 is SEHNR and CDR2 is FQNEAQ in the germline V gene (reference sequence). The CDR3 DNA is TGTGCCAGCAGCTTAGCGGCCCTCACTGAAGCTTTCTTT. It yields the protein CASSLAALTEAFF.

This rearrangement joins TRBV2 to TRBJ1-2; perhaps TRBD1 as D (6 bases). V was clipped by 1 base and J by 4 bases, with 13 bases between them. Germline CDR1 and CDR2: SNHLY and FYNNEI. The CDR3 is made up of 15 amino acids. As DNA, the CDR3 is TGTGCCAGCAGTGAAGGGGGGGGCGGTGGCTATGGCTACACCTTC. It yields the protein CASSEGGGGGYGYTF.

This clonotype was seen ten or more times. The rearrangement links TRBV7-2 to TRBJ2-5; D is possibly TRBD2 (7 bases). Germline V lookup: CDR1 SGHTA, CDR2 FQGNSA. CDR3 length: 16 amino acids. V lost 4 bases and J lost 5, with 20 bases in between. The CDR3 bases are TGTGCCAGCAGCTACGGGGGGCTCCAGGGTTTCGAGACCCAGTACTTC. Translation gives CASSYGGLQGFETQYF.

This chain uses TRBV28 with TRBJ1-5, with D unresolved. CDR1 is MDHEN, CDR2 SYDVKM, per germline. V gave up 1 base and J gave up 4 bases, with 8 bases separating them. The CDR3 runs to 14 residues. The CDR3 DNA sequence: TGTGCCAGCAGTTTATTTTTGGGGAATCAGCCCCAGCATTTT. Encoded protein: CASSLFLGNQPQHF.

The chain has TRBV4-2 and TRBJ1-3; D gene uncertain. The CDR3 spans 17 residues. From germline, CDR1 is LGHNA and CDR2 YNFKEQ. V was shortened by 1 base and J by 0 bases, with 13 bases between the two germline ends. The CDR3 DNA sequence: TGTGCCAGCAGCCAAGCTGTGACGCTGGGCTCTGGAAACACCATATATTTT. Protein sequence: CASSQAVTLGSGNTIYF.

V and J are TRBV12-3 or TRBV12-4 and TRBJ2-6, with D possibly TRBD1 on 5 matching bases. Trimming shortened V by 6 bases and J by 5 bases, and 11 bases separated the two germline ends. The CDR3 loop spans 14 amino acids. The CDR3 reads CASRGQAWANVLTF. DNA of the CDR3: TGTGCCAGCAGGGGGCAGGCGTGGGCCAACGTCCTGACTTTC.

This chain uses TRBV6-6 with TRBJ2-1, with 7 positions matching TRBD2. Germline values: CDR1 MNHNY, CDR2 SVGAGI (reference sequence). The CDR3 consists of 15 residues. J was trimmed by 2 bases and V by 5 bases; bases with no gene match: 6. DNA for the CDR3: TGTGCCAGCAGTACTCTGGCGGGGGCCTACAATGAGCAGTTCTTC. Amino acids: CASSTLAGAYNEQFF.

This clonotype was recorded many times. The V and J genes are TRBV7-2 and TRBJ2-7, with D hard to call. CDR1 is SGHTA, CDR2 FQGNSA, per germline. CDR3 length: 14 residues. V was cut by 1 base and J by 1 base, with 8 bases left in between. The CDR3 sequence is CASSLGHSSYEQYV. DNA for the CDR3: TGTGCCAGCAGCTTAGGGCACAGTTCCTACGAGCAGTACGTC.

In this sample, this clonotype turned up a few times. The chain combines TRBV10-3 with TRBJ2-7; no reliable D call. Trimming removed 2 bases from V and 6 bases from J, with 14 bases in between. Germline V gives CDR1 ENHRY, CDR2 SYGVKD. This CDR3 region has 14 residues. CDR3 nucleotide sequence: TGTGCCATCAGTGAGAGGCAGGCCGAAGGCGAGCAGTACGTC. This codes for CAISERQAEGEQYV.

The chain couples TRBV6-2 or TRBV6-3 to TRBJ2-5; possible D gene TRBD1, 6 bases. The V end was cut by 6 bases, the J end by 6 bases, with 11 bases between. The germline gives CDR1 MNHEY, CDR2 SVGEGT. This CDR3 region has 12 residues. The CDR3 sequence is CASRTQGQTQYF. The CDR3 nucleotides are TGTGCCAGCAGGACCCAGGGGCAGACCCAGTACTTC.

This clonotype was picked up many times. J is TRBJ1-2 and V is TRBV11-2; 11 nucleotides match TRBD1. The V segment lost 4 bases and the J segment 6 bases; nucleotides outside the gene matches: 4. From germline, CDR1 is SGHAT and CDR2 FQNNGV. The CDR3 is 14 amino acids. CDR3 coding DNA: TGTGCCAGCAGCTCCCGGACAGGGGGCAATGGCTACACCTTC. It is translated as CASSSRTGGNGYTF.

V and J are TRBV12-5 and TRBJ2-7, with TRBD1 identical over 8 bases. There are 16 residues in the CDR3. Germline lookup yields CDR1 LGHNT and CDR2 FRNRAP. V trimming: 5 bases; J trimming: 3 bases; junction bases outside the gene matches: 12. Here the CDR3 DNA reads TGTGCTAGTGGTCCACCTAGGACAGGGAAAAACTACGAGCAGTACGTC. Translated: CASGPPRTGKNYEQYV.

In its sample, this clonotype was seen many times. The rearrangement links TRBV7-6 to TRBJ2-2, with 9 bases fitting TRBD2. This CDR3 has 16 residues. Germline-derived CDR1 and CDR2 are SGHVS and FNYEAQ. V lost 4 bases to trimming and J lost 3 bases; unmatched junction nucleotides: 6. CDR3 sequence (DNA): TGTGCCAGCAGCTATACAGGCGGGGGGGACACCGGGGAGCTGTTTTTT. This gives the protein CASSYTGGGDTGELFF.

The genes are TRBV4-2 and TRBJ1-2; TRBD1 matches 7 bases. V was clipped by 0 bases and J by 4 bases; unmatched bases: 5. The CDR3 consists of 15 residues. Looked up from germline, CDR1 is LGHNA and CDR2 is YNFKEQ. The CDR3 DNA is TGTGCCAGCAGCCAAGATAGGACAGGTACCTATGGCTACACCTTC. Amino acid sequence: CASSQDRTGTYGYTF.